The rows below give T cell receptor beta chains drawn from one sample of a study of post-analysis software for immune sequencing data. MiXCR, run by TCRdb on the PCR reads, gives a single entry per CDR3 protein. Among 700,000 to 900,000 distinct CDR3 sequences, around 42% were seen once, and the ten largest hold approximately 4.4%. Material for sequencing was blood. The source of these receptors is a girl aged 10 to 17 with multiple sclerosis. The CDR3 runs from the conserved cysteine through the conserved F or W. D genes are given only for firm matches. The size of a clone is reported for some rows only, either as once, few or many, or as a class for expanded clones.

D gene: -; J gene: TRBJ2-6; V gene: TRBV7-3; clone size: few; CDR3 DNA: TGTGCCAGCAGCCTCGACAGGTCTGGGGCCAACGTCCTGACTTTC; CDR3 protein: CASSLDRSGANVLTF
D gene: -; J gene: TRBJ2-3; V gene: TRBV3-1; clone size: few; CDR3 DNA: TGTGCCAGCAGCTTAGCGGTCGGTAGCACAGATACGCAGTATTTT; CDR3 protein: CASSLAVGSTDTQYF
D gene: -; J gene: TRBJ1-6; V gene: TRBV6-2/TRBV6-3; clone size: -; CDR3 DNA: TGTGCCAGCACTCCGTGGTCCTCACCCCTCCACTTT; CDR3 protein: CASTPWSSPLHF
D gene: -; J gene: TRBJ2-7; V gene: TRBV20-1; clone size: -; CDR3 DNA: TGCAGTGTGGGACGGGGTTACTCCTACGAGCAGTACTTC; CDR3 protein: CSVGRGYSYEQYF
D gene: -; J gene: TRBJ2-3; V gene: TRBV11-2; clone size: -; CDR3 DNA: TGTGCCAGCAGCCCCAACGTAAACACAGATACGCAGTATTTT; CDR3 protein: CASSPNVNTDTQYF
D gene: TRBD2; J gene: TRBJ2-1; V gene: TRBV30; clone size: -; CDR3 DNA: TGTGCCTGGAGTGCCGGGACTAGCGGGTACAATGAGCAGTTCTTC; CDR3 protein: CAWSAGTSGYNEQFF
D gene: TRBD2; J gene: TRBJ2-7; V gene: TRBV12-3/TRBV12-4; clone size: -; CDR3 DNA: TGTGCCAGCAGCTTCACTAGCGGACACTACAATGAGCAGTACTTC; CDR3 protein: CASSFTSGHYNEQYF
D gene: -; J gene: TRBJ2-1; V gene: TRBV12-5; clone size: -; CDR3 DNA: TGTGCTAGTGGTTTGGTACTGGGACCCAGGTTGTTCTTC; CDR3 protein: CASGLVLGPRLFF
D gene: -; J gene: TRBJ2-4; V gene: TRBV7-8; clone size: -; CDR3 DNA: TGTGCCAGCAGCATCGCCGGGGCCTTGGGGGAGCAGTACTTC; CDR3 protein: CASSIAGALGEQYF
D gene: TRBD2; J gene: TRBJ2-7; V gene: TRBV4-2; clone size: few; CDR3 DNA: TGTGCCAGCAGCCAAGATAGGGAGGGAAACTCCTACGAGCAGTACTTC; CDR3 protein: CASSQDREGNSYEQYF
D gene: -; J gene: TRBJ2-7; V gene: TRBV2; clone size: -; CDR3 DNA: TGTGCCACCCAGACAGCCTGCTACGAGCAGTACTTC; CDR3 protein: CATQTACYEQYF
D gene: -; J gene: TRBJ2-4; V gene: TRBV3-1; clone size: -; CDR3 DNA: TGTGCCAGCAGCCAGGGGGCCACCCGCAACGACATTCAGTACTTC; CDR3 protein: CASSQGATRNDIQYF
D gene: -; J gene: TRBJ1-2; V gene: TRBV20-1; clone size: -; CDR3 DNA: TGCAGTGCTAGGGTCCGGCCCGGGCTCCCTCGCGACACCTTC; CDR3 protein: CSARVRPGLPRDTF
D gene: -; J gene: TRBJ2-3; V gene: TRBV7-2; clone size: -; CDR3 DNA: TGTGCCAGCCACAGATGGCCAGATACGCAGTATTTT; CDR3 protein: CASHRWPDTQYF
D gene: -; J gene: TRBJ2-7; V gene: TRBV7-9; clone size: -; CDR3 DNA: TGTGCCAGCAGCTTAGGACTAGATCTCTACGAGCAGTACTTC; CDR3 protein: CASSLGLDLYEQYF
D gene: TRBD2; J gene: TRBJ2-7; V gene: TRBV20-1; clone size: -; CDR3 DNA: TGCAGTGCTAGAACCCCTCGCGGGAGGGCTTACGAGCAGTACTTC; CDR3 protein: CSARTPRGRAYEQYF
D gene: TRBD2; J gene: TRBJ2-7; V gene: TRBV7-9; clone size: -; CDR3 DNA: TGTGCCAGCAGCTCATCGACTAGCGGCGGAGGACGGGGGTACTTC; CDR3 protein: CASSSSTSGGGRGYF
D gene: -; J gene: TRBJ2-7; V gene: TRBV2; clone size: -; CDR3 DNA: TGTGCCAGCACCCAGGGGCAGGGCCCCTACGAGCAGTACTTC; CDR3 protein: CASTQGQGPYEQYF
D gene: TRBD2; J gene: TRBJ2-7; V gene: TRBV12-3/TRBV12-4; clone size: -; CDR3 DNA: TGTGCCAGCAGTTTCGTACTAGCGATGGAGCAGTACTTC; CDR3 protein: CASSFVLAMEQYF
D gene: -; J gene: TRBJ1-5; V gene: TRBV6-6; clone size: -; CDR3 DNA: TGTGCCAGCAGTCCACAGGCGAATCAGCCCCAGCATTTT; CDR3 protein: CASSPQANQPQHF
D gene: TRBD1; J gene: TRBJ2-1; V gene: TRBV7-9; clone size: -; CDR3 DNA: TGTGCCAGCAGCTTAGCACCCACAGGGGACAATGAGCAGTTCTTC; CDR3 protein: CASSLAPTGDNEQFF
D gene: TRBD1; J gene: TRBJ2-1; V gene: TRBV7-9; clone size: -; CDR3 DNA: TGTGCCAGCAGCCAAGGGGACAGGGAGGGTCCCTACAATGAGCAGTTCTTC; CDR3 protein: CASSQGDREGPYNEQFF